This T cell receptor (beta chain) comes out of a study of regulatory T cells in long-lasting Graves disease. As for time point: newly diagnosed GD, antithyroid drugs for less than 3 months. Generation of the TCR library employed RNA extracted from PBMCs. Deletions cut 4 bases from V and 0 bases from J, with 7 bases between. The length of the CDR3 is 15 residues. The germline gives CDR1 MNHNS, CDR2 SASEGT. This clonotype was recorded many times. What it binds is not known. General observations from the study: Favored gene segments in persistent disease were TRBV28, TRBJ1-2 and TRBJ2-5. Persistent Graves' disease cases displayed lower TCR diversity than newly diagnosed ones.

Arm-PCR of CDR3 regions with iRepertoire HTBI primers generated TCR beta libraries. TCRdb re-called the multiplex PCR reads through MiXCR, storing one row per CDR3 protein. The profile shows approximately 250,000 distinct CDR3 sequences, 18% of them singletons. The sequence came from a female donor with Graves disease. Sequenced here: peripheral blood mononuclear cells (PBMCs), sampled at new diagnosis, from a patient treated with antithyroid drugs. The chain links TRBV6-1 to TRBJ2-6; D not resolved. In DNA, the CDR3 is TGTGCCAGCAGTGCTGGCTCCTCTGGGGCCAACGTCCTGACTTTC. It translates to CASSAGSSGANVLTF.